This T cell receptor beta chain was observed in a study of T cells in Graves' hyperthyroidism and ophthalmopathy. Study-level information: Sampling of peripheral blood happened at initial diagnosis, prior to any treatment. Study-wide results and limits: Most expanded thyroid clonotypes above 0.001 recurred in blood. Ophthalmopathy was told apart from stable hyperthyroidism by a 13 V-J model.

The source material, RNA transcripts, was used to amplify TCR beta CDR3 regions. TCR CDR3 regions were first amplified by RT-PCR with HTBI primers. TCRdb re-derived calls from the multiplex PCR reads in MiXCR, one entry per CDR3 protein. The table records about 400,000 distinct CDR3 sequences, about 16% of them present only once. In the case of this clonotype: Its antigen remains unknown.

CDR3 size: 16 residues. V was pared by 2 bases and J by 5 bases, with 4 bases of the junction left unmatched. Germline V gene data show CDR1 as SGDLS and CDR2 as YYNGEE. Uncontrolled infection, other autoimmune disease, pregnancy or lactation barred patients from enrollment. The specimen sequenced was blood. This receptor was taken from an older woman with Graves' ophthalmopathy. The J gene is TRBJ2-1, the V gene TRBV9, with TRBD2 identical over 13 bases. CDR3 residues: CASSVRGTSGDNEQFF. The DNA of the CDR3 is TGTGCCAGCAGCGTGAGAGGGACTAGCGGGGACAATGAGCAGTTCTTC. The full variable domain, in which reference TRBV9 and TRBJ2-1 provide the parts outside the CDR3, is DSGVTQTPKHLITATGQRVTLRCSPRSGDLSVYWYQQSLDQGLQFLIQYYNGEERAKGNILERFSAQQFPDLHSELNLSSLELGDSALYFCASSVRGTSGDNEQFFGPGTRLTVL.